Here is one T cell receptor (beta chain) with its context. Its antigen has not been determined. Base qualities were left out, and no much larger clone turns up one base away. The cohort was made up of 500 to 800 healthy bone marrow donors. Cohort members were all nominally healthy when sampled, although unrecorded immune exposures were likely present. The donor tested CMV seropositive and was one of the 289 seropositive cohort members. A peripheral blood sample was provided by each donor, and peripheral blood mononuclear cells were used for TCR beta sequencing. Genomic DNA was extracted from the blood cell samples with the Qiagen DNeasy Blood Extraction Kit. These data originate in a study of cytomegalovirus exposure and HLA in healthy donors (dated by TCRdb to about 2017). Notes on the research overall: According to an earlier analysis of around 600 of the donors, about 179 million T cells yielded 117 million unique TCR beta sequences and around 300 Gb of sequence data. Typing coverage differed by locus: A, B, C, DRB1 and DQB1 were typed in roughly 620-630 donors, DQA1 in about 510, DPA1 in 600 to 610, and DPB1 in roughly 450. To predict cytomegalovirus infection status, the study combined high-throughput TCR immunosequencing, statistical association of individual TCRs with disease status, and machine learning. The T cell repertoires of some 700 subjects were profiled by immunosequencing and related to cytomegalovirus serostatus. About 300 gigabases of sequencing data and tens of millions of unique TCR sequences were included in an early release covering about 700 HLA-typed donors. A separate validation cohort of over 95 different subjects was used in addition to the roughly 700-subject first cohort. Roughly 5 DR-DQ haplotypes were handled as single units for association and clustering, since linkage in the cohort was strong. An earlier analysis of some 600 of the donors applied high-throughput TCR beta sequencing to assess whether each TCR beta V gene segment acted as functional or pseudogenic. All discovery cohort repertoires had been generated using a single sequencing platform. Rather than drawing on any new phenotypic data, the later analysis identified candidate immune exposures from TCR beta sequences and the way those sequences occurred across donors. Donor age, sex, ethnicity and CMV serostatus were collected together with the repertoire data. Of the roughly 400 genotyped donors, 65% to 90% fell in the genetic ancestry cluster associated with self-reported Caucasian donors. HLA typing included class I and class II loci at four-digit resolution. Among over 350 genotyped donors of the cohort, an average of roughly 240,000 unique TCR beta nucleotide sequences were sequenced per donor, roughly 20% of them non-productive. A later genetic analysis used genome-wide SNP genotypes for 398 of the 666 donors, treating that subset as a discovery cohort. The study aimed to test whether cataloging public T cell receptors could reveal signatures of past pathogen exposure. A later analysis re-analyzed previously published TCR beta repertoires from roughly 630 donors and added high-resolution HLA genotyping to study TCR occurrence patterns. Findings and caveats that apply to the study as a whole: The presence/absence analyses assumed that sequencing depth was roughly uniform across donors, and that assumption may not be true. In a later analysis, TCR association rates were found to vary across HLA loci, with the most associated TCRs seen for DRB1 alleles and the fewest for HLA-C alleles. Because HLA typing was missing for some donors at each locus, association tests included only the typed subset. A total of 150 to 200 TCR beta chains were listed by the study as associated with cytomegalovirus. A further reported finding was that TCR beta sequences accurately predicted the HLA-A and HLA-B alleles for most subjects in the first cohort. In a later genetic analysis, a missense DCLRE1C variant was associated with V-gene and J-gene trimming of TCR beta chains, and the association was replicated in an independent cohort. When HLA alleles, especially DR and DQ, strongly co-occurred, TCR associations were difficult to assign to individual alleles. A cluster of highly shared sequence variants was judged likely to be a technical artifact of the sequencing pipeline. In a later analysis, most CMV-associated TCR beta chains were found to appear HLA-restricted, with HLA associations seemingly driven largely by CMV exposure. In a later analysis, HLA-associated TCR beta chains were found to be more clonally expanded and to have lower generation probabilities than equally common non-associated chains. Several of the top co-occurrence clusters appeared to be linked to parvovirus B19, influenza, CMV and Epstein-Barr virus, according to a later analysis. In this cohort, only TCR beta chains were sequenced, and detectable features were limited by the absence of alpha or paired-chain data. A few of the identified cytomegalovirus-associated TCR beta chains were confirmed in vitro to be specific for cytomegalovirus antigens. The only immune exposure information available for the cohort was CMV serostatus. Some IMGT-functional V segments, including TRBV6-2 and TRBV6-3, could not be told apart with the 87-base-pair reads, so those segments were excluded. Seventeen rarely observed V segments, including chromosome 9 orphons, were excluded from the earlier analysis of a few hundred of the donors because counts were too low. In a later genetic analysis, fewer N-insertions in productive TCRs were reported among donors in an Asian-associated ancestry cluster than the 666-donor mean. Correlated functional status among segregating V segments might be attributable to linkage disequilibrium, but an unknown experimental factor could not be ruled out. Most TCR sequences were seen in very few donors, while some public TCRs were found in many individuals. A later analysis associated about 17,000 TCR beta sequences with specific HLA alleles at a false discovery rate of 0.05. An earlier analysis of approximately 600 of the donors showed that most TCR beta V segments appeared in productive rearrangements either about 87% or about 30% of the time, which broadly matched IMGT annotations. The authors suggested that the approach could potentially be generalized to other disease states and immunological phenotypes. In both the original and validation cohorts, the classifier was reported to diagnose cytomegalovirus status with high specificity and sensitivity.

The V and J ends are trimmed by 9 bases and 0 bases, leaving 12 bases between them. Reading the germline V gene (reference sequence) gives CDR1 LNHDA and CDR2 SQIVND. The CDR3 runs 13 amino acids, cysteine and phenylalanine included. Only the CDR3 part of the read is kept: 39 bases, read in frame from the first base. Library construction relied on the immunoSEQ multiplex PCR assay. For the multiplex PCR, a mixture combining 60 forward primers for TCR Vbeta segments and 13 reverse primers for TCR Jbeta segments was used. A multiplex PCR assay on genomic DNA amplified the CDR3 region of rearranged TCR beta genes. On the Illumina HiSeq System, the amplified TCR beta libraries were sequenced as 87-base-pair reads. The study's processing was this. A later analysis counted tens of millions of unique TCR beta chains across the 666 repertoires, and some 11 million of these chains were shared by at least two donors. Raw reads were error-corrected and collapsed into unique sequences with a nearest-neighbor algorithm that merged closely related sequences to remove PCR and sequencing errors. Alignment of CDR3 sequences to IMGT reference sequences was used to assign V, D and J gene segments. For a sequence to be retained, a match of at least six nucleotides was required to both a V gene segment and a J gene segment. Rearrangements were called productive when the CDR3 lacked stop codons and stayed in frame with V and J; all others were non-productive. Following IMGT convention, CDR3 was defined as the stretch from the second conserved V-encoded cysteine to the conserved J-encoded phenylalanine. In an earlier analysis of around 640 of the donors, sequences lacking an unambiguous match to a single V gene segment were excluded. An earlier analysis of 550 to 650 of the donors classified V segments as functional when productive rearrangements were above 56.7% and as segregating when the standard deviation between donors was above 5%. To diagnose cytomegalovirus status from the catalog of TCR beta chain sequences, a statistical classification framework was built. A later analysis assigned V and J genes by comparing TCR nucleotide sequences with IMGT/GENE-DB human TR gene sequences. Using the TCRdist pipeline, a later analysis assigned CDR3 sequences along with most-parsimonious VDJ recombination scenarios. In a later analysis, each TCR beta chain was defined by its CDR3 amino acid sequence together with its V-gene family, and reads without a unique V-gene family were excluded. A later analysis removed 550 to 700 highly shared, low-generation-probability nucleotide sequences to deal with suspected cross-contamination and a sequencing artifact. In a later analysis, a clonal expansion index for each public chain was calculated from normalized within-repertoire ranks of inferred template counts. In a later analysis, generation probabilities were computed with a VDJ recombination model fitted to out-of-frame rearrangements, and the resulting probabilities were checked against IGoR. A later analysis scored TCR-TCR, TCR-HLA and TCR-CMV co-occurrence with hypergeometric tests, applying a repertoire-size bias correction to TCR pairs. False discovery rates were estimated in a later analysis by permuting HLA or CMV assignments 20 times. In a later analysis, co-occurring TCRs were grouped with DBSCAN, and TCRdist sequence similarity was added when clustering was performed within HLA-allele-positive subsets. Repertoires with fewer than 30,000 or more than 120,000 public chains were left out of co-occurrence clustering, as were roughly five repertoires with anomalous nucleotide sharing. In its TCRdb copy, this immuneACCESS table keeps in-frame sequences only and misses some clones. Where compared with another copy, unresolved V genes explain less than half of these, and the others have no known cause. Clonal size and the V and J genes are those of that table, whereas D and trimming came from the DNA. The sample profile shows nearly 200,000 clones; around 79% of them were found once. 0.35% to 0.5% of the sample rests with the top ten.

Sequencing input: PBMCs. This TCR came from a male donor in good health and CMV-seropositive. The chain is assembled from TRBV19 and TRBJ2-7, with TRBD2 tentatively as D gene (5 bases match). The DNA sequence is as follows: TGTGCCAGCGAGGGTCCCTCCTCCTACGAGCAGTACTTC. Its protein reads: CASEGPSSYEQYF.